A single sample is the source of the 17 T cell receptor beta chains below, sequenced in a study of blood T cell repertoires in COVID-19. Measured with immunoSEQ multiplex PCR; TCRdb has only the in-frame clones, and not every one. The sample records approximately 340,000 clones, roughly nine tenths being singletons. The sequencing input was PBMCs or T cells enriched from blood (not recorded which). The receptors stem from a woman aged 40-49 years who had been exposed to COVID-19.

The V gene is TRBV29-1, the J gene TRBJ2-7, with 9 positions matching TRBD2. The germline gives CDR1 SQVTM, CDR2 ANQGSEA. The CDR3 has 12 amino acids. Trimming removed 7 bases from V and 4 bases from J; junction bases left unmatched: 5. As DNA, the CDR3 is TGCAGCGCCCGACTAGCGGAGTACGAGCAGTACTTC. Amino acid sequence: CSARLAEYEQYF.

V is TRBV30 and J is TRBJ1-2; D is possibly TRBD1 (5 bases). Germline-derived CDR1 and CDR2 are GTSNPN and SVGIG (reference sequence). The V end lost 5 bases, the J end lost 4 bases, and 26 bases lay between the germline ends. CDR3 length: 17 residues. CDR3 sequence reads: CAWDRPASMTDLYGYTF. The DNA of the CDR3 is TGTGCCTGGGACCGACCCGCCAGTATGACAGATCTCTATGGCTACACCTTC.

The rearrangement uses TRBV7-8 and TRBJ2-7; unclear D gene. The CDR3 totals 14 residues. V lost 2 bases to trimming and J lost 2 bases, with 10 bases between them. Per the germline V gene, CDR1 is SGHVS and CDR2 is FQNEAQ. Written as DNA, the CDR3 is TGTGCCAGCAGCTTAACAGCCTTCCCCTACGAGCAGTACTTC. Translation: CASSLTAFPYEQYF.

This clone was picked up one time. The chain has TRBV11-3 and TRBJ1-2; 7 bases map to TRBD1. Looked up from germline, CDR1 is SGHNT and CDR2 is YENEEA. V trimming: 5 bases; J trimming: 7 bases; junction bases outside the gene matches: 4. The CDR3 is 12 amino acids. The chain's CDR3 is CASSDRVGGYTF. For the CDR3, the DNA is TGTGCCAGCAGCGACAGGGTTGGTGGCTACACCTTC.

CDR3 sequence reads: CASSLVGTGEYEQYF. Here the CDR3 DNA reads TGCGCCAGCAGCTTGGTAGGGACAGGGGAGTACGAGCAGTACTTC. V gene TRBV5-1 combines with J gene TRBJ2-7, with TRBD1 identical over 10 bases. The CDR3 has 15 amino acids. V gave up 0 bases and J gave up 4 bases; unmatched junction bases: 4. Germline-derived CDR1 and CDR2 are SGHRS and YFSETQ.

This rearrangement joins TRBV6-1 to TRBJ1-2; D call uncertain. The CDR3 is made up of 14 amino acids. CDR1 is MNHNS and CDR2 is SASEGT in the germline V gene. V was trimmed by 1 base and J by 0 bases, leaving 6 bases between them. Written as DNA, the CDR3 is TGTGCCAGCAGTGAAGGGGAGTCTAACTATGGCTACACCTTC. Translating it yields CASSEGESNYGYTF.

The CDR3 DNA is TGTGCCACCAAATCGACACCCGATAATTCACCCCTCCACTTT. Translation gives CATKSTPDNSPLHF. This chain joins TRBV24-1 and TRBJ1-6; D ambiguous. The CDR3 is made up of 14 amino acids. V was pared by 8 bases and J by 5 bases, with 12 bases between. Looked up from germline, CDR1 is KGHDR and CDR2 is SFDVKD.

V is TRBV19 and J is TRBJ1-5; 7 nucleotides agree with TRBD1. CDR3 length equals 15 residues. With 1 base clipped from V and 3 bases from J, the junction kept 3 bases outside the gene matches. Germline loops: CDR1 LNHDA, CDR2 SQIVND (reference sequence). The CDR3 DNA follows: TGTGCCAGTAGTATAGCAGGGGGTAACAATCAGCCCCAGCATTTT. Translated, it gives CASSIAGGNNQPQHF.

The chain couples TRBV10-3 to TRBJ1-1, with TRBD1 matching 7 bases. This CDR3 comprises 13 residues. Trimming took 8 bases from V and 1 from J; bases not matched to a gene: 4. Germline CDR1 reads ENHRY; CDR2 reads SYGVKD. In DNA, the CDR3 is TGTGCCATCGGAGACAGGGAGAACACTGAAGCTTTCTTT. It specifies CAIGDRENTEAFF.

This chain uses TRBV4-1 with TRBJ2-7; D is ambiguous. Germline-derived CDR1 and CDR2 are MGHRA and YSYEKL. V lost 4 bases, J lost 0 bases, and 10 bases lay in between. The CDR3 consists of 14 residues. DNA for the CDR3: TGCGCCAGCAGCCCAGTAGACTCCTCCTACGAGCAGTACTTC. This encodes CASSPVDSSYEQYF.

A single count supports this clone. The J gene is TRBJ2-7, the V gene TRBV4-1, with 10 bases that match TRBD2. Germline CDR1 reads MGHRA; CDR2 reads YSYEKL. The CDR3 extends over 15 amino acids. The V and J ends lost 4 bases and 6 bases, in that order; junction bases with no gene match: 9. The CDR3 DNA follows: TGCGCCAGCAGCCTTTCAACTAGCGGGATTAGCGAGCAGTACTTC. Translation: CASSLSTSGISEQYF.

CDR3 bases: TGTGCCAGCACCAGGGGCGGCGGGGCCAACGTCCTGACTTTC. Translation: CASTRGGGANVLTF. This rearrangement joins TRBV21-1 to TRBJ2-6; the table's TRBD1 call for D was not verified on the DNA. TRBV21-1 is assigned pseudogene status. The CDR3 extends over 14 amino acids.

This clone was counted once. This rearrangement joins TRBV6-1 to TRBJ2-3; D might be TRBD1 (6 bases). The germline gives CDR1 MNHNS, CDR2 SASEGT. The CDR3 sequence is 13 residues long. The V gene lost 5 bases and the J gene lost 6 bases, with 12 bases spanning the gap. The CDR3 spells CASSLGAGDTQYF. In nucleotides, the CDR3 is TGTGCCAGCAGTTTGGGGGCCGGGGATACGCAGTATTTT.

The chain couples TRBV27 to TRBJ2-3; tentatively, D is TRBD2 (5 bases). Germline assignment: CDR1 MNHEY and CDR2 SMNVEV (reference sequence). The CDR3 totals 16 residues. The V end lost 9 bases, the J end lost 1 base, and 20 bases lay between the germline ends. The CDR3 protein is CASSIVGERGTDTQYF. DNA of the CDR3: TGTGCCAGTTCGATTGTGGGAGAACGAGGCACAGATACGCAGTATTTT.

This clone was seen only once. V is TRBV2 and J is TRBJ1-2, with TRBD1 identical over 7 bases. Looked up from germline, CDR1 is SNHLY and CDR2 is FYNNEI. The CDR3 totals 12 residues. With 7 bases clipped from V and 11 bases from J, the junction kept 10 bases outside the gene matches. The CDR3 protein is CASNRGPAGYTF. In DNA, the CDR3 is TGTGCCAGCAACAGGGGCCCGGCCGGGTACACCTTC.

This clone appeared a single time. The chain is built from TRBV5-1 and TRBJ2-1; TRBD1 matches 8 bases. V dropped 3 bases and J dropped 5; count of bases not matched to a gene: 7. The CDR3 loop spans 15 amino acids. CDR1 and CDR2 (germline): SGHRS, YFSETQ. CDR3 protein: CASSSTGGGNNEQFF. The CDR3 DNA follows: TGCGCCAGCAGCTCTACAGGGGGAGGTAACAATGAGCAGTTCTTC.

V gene TRBV2 combines with J gene TRBJ1-1; possible D gene TRBD1, 5 bases. Trimming took 8 bases from V and 5 from J, leaving 18 bases between them. The CDR3 runs to 14 residues. Germline V gene data show CDR1 as SNHLY and CDR2 as FYNNEI. CDR3 amino acids: CASRKRGAGTEAFF. CDR3 nucleotide sequence: TGTGCCAGCCGGAAAAGGGGCGCGGGGACTGAAGCTTTCTTT.